The T cell receptor (beta chain) described here comes from a study of blood T cell repertoires in COVID-19. Study-wide background: T cells, B-cell-depleted T cells, or PBMCs supplied cDNA or gDNA.

Data came from immunoSEQ multiplex PCR; TCRdb stores just in-frame clones and leaves some out. Among around 140,000 clones listed, more than 85% were seen once. The specimen sequenced was peripheral blood. The origin of this receptor is a man between 50 and 59 years old with active or convalescent COVID-19.

The CDR3 is CASGPGTAYEQYF. Written as DNA, the CDR3 is TGTGCCAGCGGCCCCGGGACAGCCTACGAGCAGTACTTC. The genes are TRBV19 and TRBJ2-7, with 7 bases matching TRBD1. In germline, CDR1 is LNHDA, CDR2 SQIVND (reference sequence). Germline trimming cut 9 bases from V and 2 bases from J; bases unmatched to any gene: 7. The CDR3 has 13 amino acids.